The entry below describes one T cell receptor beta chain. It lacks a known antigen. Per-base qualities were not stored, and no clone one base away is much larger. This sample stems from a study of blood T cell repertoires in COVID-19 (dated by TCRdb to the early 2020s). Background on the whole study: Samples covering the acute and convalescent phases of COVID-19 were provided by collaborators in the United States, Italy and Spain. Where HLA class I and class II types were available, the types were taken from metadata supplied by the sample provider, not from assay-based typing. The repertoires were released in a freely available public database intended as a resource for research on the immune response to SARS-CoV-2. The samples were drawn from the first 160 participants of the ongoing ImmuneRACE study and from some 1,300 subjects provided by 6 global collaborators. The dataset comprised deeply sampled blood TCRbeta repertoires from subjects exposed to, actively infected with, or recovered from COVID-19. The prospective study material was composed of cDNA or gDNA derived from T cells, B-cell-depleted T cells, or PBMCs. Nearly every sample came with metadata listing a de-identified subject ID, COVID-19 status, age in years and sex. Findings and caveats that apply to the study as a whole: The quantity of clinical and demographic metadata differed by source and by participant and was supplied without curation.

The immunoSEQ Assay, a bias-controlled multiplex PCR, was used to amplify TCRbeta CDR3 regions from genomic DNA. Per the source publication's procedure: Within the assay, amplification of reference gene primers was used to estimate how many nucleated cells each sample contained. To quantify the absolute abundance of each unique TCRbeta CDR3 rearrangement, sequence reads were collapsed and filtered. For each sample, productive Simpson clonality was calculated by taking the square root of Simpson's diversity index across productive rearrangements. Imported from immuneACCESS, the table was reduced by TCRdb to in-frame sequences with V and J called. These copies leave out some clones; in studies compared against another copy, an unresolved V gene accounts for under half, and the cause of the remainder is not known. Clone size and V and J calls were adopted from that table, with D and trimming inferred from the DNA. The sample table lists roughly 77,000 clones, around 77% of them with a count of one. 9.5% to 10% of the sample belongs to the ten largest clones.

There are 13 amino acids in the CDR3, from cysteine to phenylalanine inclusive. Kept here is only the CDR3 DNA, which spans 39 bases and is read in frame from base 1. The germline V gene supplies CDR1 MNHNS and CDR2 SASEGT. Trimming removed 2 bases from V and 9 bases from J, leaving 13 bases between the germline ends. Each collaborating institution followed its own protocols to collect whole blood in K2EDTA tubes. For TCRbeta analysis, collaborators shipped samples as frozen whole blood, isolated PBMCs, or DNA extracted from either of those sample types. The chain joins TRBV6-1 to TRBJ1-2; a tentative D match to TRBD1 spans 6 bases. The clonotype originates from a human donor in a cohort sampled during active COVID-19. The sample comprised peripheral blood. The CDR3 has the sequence CASSENRDWSYTF. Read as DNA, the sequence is TGTGCCAGCAGTGAAAACAGGGATTGGAGCTACACCTTC.